This T cell receptor (beta chain) was captured by sequencing in a study of T cells in Graves' hyperthyroidism and ophthalmopathy. Hyperthyroidism of Graves' type that showed no ophthalmopathy progression within 18 months was stable. Patients aged 18 to 65 with hyperthyroidism were newly diagnosed, with duration under 2 months. TCR beta CDR3 regions were amplified from RNA. A set of HTBI primers served as the primers for a first-round RT-PCR of the TCR CDR3. One entry per CDR3 protein, called by TCRdb with MiXCR from the multiplex PCR reads. The data contain around 760,000 distinct CDR3 sequences, 30% to 40% of them seen just once; the ten biggest clones take up 30% to 40%. The CDR3 covers 15 residues. The V gene end was trimmed by 2 bases and the J gene end by 8 bases; junction bases not matched to a gene: 5. This clonotype has a single count.

The chain carries TRBV7-1 and TRBJ1-6; 8 nucleotides agree with TRBD1. TRBV7-1 falls under the ORF class, with uncertain function. The sample comprised blood. The source of this sequence is a middle-aged woman with Graves' hyperthyroidism. The CDR3 loop is CASSSPQGEYSPLHF. CDR3 in DNA: TGTGCCAGCAGCTCACCACAGGGGGAGTATTCACCCCTCCACTTT.